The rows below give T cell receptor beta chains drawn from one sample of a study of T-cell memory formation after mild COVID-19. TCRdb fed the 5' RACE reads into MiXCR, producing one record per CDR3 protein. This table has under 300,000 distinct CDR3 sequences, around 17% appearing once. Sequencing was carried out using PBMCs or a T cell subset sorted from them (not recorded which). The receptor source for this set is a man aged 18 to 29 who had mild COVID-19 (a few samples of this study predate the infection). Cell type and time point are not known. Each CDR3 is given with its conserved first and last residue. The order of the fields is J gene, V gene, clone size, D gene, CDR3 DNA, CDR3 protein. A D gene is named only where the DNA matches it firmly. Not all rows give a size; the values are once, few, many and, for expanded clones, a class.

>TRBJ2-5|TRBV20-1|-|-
TGCAGTGCTAGACGGGGGGCAGCCCAAGAGACCCAGTACTTC
CSARRGAAQETQYF
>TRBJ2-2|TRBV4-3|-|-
TGCGCCAGCAGCCAAGTCCGGGGGTGGACCGGGGAGCTGTTTTTT
CASSQVRGWTGELFF
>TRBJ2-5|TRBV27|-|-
TGTGCCAGCAGTCCGCCCGGCCGGACGGAGACCCAGTACTTC
CASSPPGRTETQYF
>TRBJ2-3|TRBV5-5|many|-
TGTGCCAGCAGCATACCTCGGGGGACCACAGATACGCAGTATTTT
CASSIPRGTTDTQYF
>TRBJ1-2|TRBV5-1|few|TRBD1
TGCGCCAGCAGAACCGGGACAGGGGGCGCCGGCGGCTACACCTTC
CASRTGTGGAGGYTF
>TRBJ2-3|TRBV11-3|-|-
TGTGCCAGCAGCTCCCGCCTCACAGATACGCAGTATTTT
CASSSRLTDTQYF
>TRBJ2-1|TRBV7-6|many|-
TGTGCCAGCAGCTTATACTGGGGTGACGATGAGCAGTTCTTC
CASSLYWGDDEQFF
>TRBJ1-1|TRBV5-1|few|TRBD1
TGCGCCAGCAGGAACCGGGACAGGGGGCGCGAGGCTTTCTTT
CASRNRDRGREAFF
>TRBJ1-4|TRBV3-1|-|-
TGTGCCAGCAGCCAGGGGGCAGAGGAAAAACTGTTTTTT
CASSQGAEEKLFF
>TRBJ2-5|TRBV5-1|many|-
TGCGCCAGCAGCTTGTATGGGGGTCAAGAGACCCAGTACTTC
CASSLYGGQETQYF
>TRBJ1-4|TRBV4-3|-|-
TGCGCCAGCAGCCAAGATGTGGTAACATCAAAACTGTTTTTT
CASSQDVVTSKLFF
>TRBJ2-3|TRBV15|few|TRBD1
TGTGCCACCAGCAGAGATAACGGCGGGGACAGGGGGCTGGAAGATACGCAGTATTTT
CATSRDNGGDRGLEDTQYF
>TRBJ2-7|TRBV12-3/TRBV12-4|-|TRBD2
TGTGCCAGCAGTCCAAGCGGGAGCTCCTACGAGCAGTACTTC
CASSPSGSSYEQYF
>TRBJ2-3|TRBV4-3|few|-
TGCGCCAGCAGCCAAGAAACTTTTTCAGATAGCACAGATACGCAGTATTTT
CASSQETFSDSTDTQYF
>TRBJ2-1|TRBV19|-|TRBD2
TGTGCCAGTAGGCCGGGGGGGCTGCTGGCTACTGAGCAGTTCTTC
CASRPGGLLATEQFF
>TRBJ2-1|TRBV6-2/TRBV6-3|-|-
TGTGCCAGCAGTAACGAGGGAGACTCCAATGAGCAGTTCTTC
CASSNEGDSNEQFF
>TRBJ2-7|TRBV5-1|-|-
TGCGCCAGCAGCCTGGGCGTCGGGCCTTGGGAGCAGTACTTC
CASSLGVGPWEQYF
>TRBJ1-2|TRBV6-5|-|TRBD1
TGTGCCACCCGGGACAGGGTTCTTTCTAACTATGGCTACACCTTC
CATRDRVLSNYGYTF
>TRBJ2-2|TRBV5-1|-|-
TGCGCCAGCAGCTTGGGAAGGGGCCCCGGGGAGCTGTTTTTT
CASSLGRGPGELFF
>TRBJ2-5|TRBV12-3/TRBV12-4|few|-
TGTGCCAGCACCTTCGTAGGGGGTCAACAGACCCAGTACTTC
CASTFVGGQQTQYF
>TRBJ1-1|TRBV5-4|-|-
TGTGCCAGCAGCACGGGGGTTGTCCCTGAAGCTTTCTTT
CASSTGVVPEAFF
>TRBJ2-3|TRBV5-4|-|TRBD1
TGTGCCAGCAGCTTGGCGCAGGGGGCGGATACGCAGTATTTT
CASSLAQGADTQYF
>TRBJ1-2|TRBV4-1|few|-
TGCGCCAGCAGCCAAGTCCCTCTCCTCAGGGGCCACGCCGGTGGCTACACCTTC
CASSQVPLLRGHAGGYTF